This T cell receptor (beta chain) is drawn from a study of shared clonotypes between healthy human individuals (dated by TCRdb to about 2020). With respect to the entire study: Three men and two women, aged 18 to 49 years, made up the cohort. Leukapheresis yielded between about 0.94 and 9.5 billion PBMCs per donor. Per donor, three plates each were used for CD4 naive and CD4 memory, two for CD8 naive, and one for CD8 memory. Different laboratories and diverse techniques were used to prepare libraries and sequence TCR repertoires, to increase sequencing depth and limit assay-specific biases. The study deeply sequenced blood TCR repertoires of about 5 healthy adults to estimate repertoire size and the extent of clonotype sharing between individuals. What the study reported, not specific to this receptor: Based on pairwise subsampling, the degree of clonotype sharing among donors was expected to be affected by sequencing depth. Because the study included only a small number of donors, the genetic and exposure-history diversity represented was limited. When four donors were compared, the shared fraction of clonotypes was 5% to 6.5% for naive CD4, more than 3% for naive CD8, more than 2% for memory CD4, and 0.35% to 0.4% for memory CD8. Larger estimated clonotype richness was generally found for naive subsets than for memory subsets. Sampling was restricted to blood, and TCR repertoires in tissue are likely to differ from TCR repertoires in blood. Compared with non-shared clonotypes, clonotypes shared by all four sorted-subset donors had higher generation probabilities. Incomplete sequencing was indicated by rarefaction of sorted-subset datasets, despite the large sequencing depth.

For this clone: No cognate antigen has been identified for it. The sample holds no much larger clone one base away, and base qualities are not on file.

TCR CDR3 regions were amplified from genomic DNA by multiplex PCR using the deep immunoSEQ assay. Extracted genomic DNA from each cell subset was distributed evenly across all wells of several immunoSEQ 96-well plates, and each plate was treated as a replicate. For sorted subsets, roughly 200 ng of genomic DNA, equivalent to 30,000 or so T cell genomes, went into each replicate PCR. Purified libraries were measured with a Qubit 3.0 fluorometer, size-checked on a Bioanalyzer 2100, and measured again with the KAPA Library Quantification kit. Each immunoSEQ 96-well plate was sequenced on its own single-read 150-cycle Illumina NextSeq 550 flow cell. Under the source paper's analysis protocol: The immunoSEQ output contained only junctional sequences without quality scores, so filtering could not match that applied to full-length reads. To assign V/J genes and CDR3, sequences were annotated against IMGT germline references using PyIR, a Python wrapper for IgBLAST v1.9. Reads were removed for weak V/J assignments (E-value above 1e-6), missing CDR3, stop codons, out-of-frame junctions, or ambiguous translated residues. V3J clonotypes were defined as sequences sharing an identical inferred V gene, J gene, and CDR3 amino acid sequence. To compute the percentage overlap between repertoires, the number of shared unique clonotypes was divided by the size of the smaller repertoire. Repertoire richness was assessed with RTK rarefaction, the Chao1 estimator, and Recon v2.1 estimates of unobserved clonotypes. OLGA was used to compute generation probabilities for all TCRbeta clonotypes that the gDNA method yielded from a handful of donors. The source is immuneACCESS, and TCRdb retained only in-frame sequences with V and J called. Part of the clones is not carried over; for the studies checked, unresolved V genes explain less than half of this, and the remainder is unexplained. V and J calls and clone size are given by that table; D and trimming were obtained from the DNA. Present in this sample are approximately 2,300,000 clones, 85% to 95% of which were seen just once. Jointly, the top ten make up approximately 0.4% of the sample.

The donors were healthy, HIV-negative adults who had no recently reported acute infections or vaccinations. Every donor was a Caucasian adult living in Nashville, Tennessee, USA. CD4+ T cells were enriched by magnetic negative selection; naive cells were then positively selected on CD45RA, and the negative fraction formed the memory subset. Blood was collected by leukapheresis, and PBMCs were isolated by Ficoll-Histopaque density gradient centrifugation and then cryopreserved in liquid nitrogen vapor phase. Analytical flow cytometry was used to check the purity and quantity of each magnetically sorted T cell population. Genomic DNA was isolated from every sorted fraction and measured by UV absorbance on a Nanodrop 2000c. Ends trimmed: V by 1 base, J by 5 bases; bases unmatched to a gene: 6. The germline V gene (reference sequence) gives CDR1 as LNHDA and CDR2 as SQIVND. Taken from cysteine to phenylalanine, the CDR3 has 17 residues. Only the CDR3 region is kept as DNA, spanning 51 bases read in frame from base 1.

The chain couples TRBV19 to TRBJ2-1; TRBD1 agrees with 12 junctional bases. Sequencing was done on a sample of naive CD4+ T cells from PBMCs. The meaning of the sample's cell subset or site label: CD45RA+ positively selected. This TCR was recovered from a man aged 18 to 35 in good health. Some clones in this sample may be carry-over from other donors' samples. CDR3 loop: CASSIVGTGGFHNEQFF. The DNA is TGTGCCAGTAGTATAGTCGGGACAGGGGGCTTCCACAATGAGCAGTTCTTC.